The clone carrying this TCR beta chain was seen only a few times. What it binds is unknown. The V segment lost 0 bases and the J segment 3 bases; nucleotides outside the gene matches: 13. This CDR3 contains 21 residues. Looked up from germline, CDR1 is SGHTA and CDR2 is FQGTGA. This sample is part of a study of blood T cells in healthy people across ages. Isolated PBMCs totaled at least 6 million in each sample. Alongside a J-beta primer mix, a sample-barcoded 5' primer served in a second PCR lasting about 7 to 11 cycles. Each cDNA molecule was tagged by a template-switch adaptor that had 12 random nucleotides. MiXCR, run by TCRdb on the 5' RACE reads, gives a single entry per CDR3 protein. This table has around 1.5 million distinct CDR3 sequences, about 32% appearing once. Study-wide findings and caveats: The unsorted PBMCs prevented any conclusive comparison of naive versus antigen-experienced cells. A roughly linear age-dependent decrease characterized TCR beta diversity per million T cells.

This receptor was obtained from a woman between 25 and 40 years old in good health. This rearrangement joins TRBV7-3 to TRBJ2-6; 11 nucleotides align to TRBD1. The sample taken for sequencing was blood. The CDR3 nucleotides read TGTGCCAGCAGCTTAACGGGCTCCGTAGGACAGGGGGCTTTTGGGGCCAACGTCCTGACTTTC. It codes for CASSLTGSVGQGAFGANVLTF.